This T cell receptor (beta chain) is drawn from a study of shared clonotypes between healthy human individuals. The CDR3 covers 13 residues. After removal of 2 bases from V and 9 bases from J, the junction contained 2 bases not matched to a gene. Germline values: CDR1 WNHNN, CDR2 SYGVQD (reference sequence). Original methodology: Junction-only sequences without quality scores were provided by ImmunoSEQ, so filtering was different. The protocol was immunoSEQ multiplex PCR, while the TCRdb copy is restricted to in-frame clones and leaves out a portion. V and J calls and clone size are as listed in that table; D and trimming were resolved from the DNA. Here the sample spans 1,500,000 or so clones, roughly 96% being singletons.

The sequenced sample was naive CD4+ T cells sorted from blood. Regarding subset: CD45RA+ positively selected. The chain carries TRBV10-1 and TRBJ2-1; 9 nucleotides match TRBD2. The source of this sequence is a man under 40 in good health. The CDR3 loop is CASSEKLAGEQFF. In DNA, the CDR3 is TGCGCCAGCAGTGAGAAACTAGCGGGTGAGCAGTTCTTC.